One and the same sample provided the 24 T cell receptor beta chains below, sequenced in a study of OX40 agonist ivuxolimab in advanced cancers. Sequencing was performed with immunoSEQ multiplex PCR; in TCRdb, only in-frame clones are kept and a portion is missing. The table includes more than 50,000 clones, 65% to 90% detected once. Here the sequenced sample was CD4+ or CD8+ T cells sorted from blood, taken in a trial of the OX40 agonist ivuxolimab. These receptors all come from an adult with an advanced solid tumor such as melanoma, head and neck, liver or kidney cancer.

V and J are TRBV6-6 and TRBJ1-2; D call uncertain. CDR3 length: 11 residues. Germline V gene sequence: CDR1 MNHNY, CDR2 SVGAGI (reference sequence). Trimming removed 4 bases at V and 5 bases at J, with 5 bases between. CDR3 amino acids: CASSSEYGYTF. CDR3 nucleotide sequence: TGTGCCAGCAGTTCGGAATATGGCTACACCTTC.

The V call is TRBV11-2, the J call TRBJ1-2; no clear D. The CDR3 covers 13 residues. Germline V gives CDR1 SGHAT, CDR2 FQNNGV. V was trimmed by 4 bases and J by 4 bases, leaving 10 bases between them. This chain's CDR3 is CASSSGFFYGYTF. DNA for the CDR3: TGTGCCAGCAGCTCGGGCTTCTTCTATGGCTACACCTTC.

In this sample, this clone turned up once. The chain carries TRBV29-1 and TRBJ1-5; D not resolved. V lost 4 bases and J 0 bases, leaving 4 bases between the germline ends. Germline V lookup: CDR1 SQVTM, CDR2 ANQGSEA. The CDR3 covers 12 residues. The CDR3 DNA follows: TGCAGCGTTGGCGATAGCAATCAGCCCCAGCATTTT. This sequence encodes CSVGDSNQPQHF.

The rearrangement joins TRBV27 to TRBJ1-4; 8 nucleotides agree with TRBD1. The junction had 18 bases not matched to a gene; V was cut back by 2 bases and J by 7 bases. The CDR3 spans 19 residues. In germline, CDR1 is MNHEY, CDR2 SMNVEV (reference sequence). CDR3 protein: CASSLVGQVNRRVPEKLFF. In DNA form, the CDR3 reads TGTGCCAGCAGTTTAGTGGGACAGGTTAACCGAAGGGTCCCTGAAAAACTGTTTTTT.

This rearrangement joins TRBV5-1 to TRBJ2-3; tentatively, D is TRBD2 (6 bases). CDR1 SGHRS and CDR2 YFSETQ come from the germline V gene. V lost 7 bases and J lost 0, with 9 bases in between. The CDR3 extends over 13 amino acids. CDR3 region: CASGGFSTDTQYF. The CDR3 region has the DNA TGCGCCAGCGGGGGGTTCAGCACAGATACGCAGTATTTT.

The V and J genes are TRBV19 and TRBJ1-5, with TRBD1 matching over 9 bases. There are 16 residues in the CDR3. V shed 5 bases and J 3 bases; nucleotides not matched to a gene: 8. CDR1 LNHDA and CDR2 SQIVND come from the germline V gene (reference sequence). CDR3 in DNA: TGTGCCAGTAGTGGGGGACAGGGCTCTTTCAATCAGCCCCAGCATTTT. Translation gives CASSGGQGSFNQPQHF.

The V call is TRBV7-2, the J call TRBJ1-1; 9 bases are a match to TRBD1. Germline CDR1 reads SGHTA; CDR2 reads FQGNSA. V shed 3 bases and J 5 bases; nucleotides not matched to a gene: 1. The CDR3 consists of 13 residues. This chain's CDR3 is CASSLGTGTEAFF. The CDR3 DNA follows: TGTGCCAGCAGCTTGGGGACAGGGACTGAAGCTTTCTTT.

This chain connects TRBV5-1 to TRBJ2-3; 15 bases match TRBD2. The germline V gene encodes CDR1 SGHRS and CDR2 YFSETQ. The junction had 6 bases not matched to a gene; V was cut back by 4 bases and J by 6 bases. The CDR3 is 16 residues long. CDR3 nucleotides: TGCGCCAGCAGCCCTGGACTAGCGGGGGGGCCGGATACGCAGTATTTT. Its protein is CASSPGLAGGPDTQYF.

CDR3 DNA: TGTGCCAGCAGCCGGGACAGATACAATGAGCAGTTCTTC. This codes for CASSRDRYNEQFF. The rearrangement uses TRBV7-3 and TRBJ2-1; 7 nucleotides line up with TRBD1. V trimming: 5 bases; J trimming: 4 bases; junction bases outside the gene matches: 2. This CDR3 contains 13 residues. Germline-derived CDR1 and CDR2 are SGHTA and FQGTGA.

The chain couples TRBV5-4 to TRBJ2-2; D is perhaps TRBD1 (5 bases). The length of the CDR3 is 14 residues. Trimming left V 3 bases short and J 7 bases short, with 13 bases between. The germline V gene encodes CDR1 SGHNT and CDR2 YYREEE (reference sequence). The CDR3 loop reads CASSSPPRGGELFF. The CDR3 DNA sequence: TGTGCCAGCAGCTCCCCGCCTAGGGGCGGGGAGCTGTTTTTT.

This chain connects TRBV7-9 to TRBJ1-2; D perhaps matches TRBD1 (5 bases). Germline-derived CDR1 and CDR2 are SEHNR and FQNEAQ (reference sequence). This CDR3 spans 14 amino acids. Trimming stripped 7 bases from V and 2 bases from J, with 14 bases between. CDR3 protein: CASTPTASNYGYTF. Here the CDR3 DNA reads TGTGCCAGCACTCCGACAGCTTCAAACTATGGCTACACCTTC.

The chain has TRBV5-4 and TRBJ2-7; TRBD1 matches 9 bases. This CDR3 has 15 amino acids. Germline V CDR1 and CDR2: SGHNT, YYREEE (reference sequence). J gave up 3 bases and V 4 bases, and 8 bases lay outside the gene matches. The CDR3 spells CASSPRDRALYEQYF. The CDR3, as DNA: TGTGCCAGCAGCCCAAGGGACAGGGCGCTCTACGAGCAGTACTTC.

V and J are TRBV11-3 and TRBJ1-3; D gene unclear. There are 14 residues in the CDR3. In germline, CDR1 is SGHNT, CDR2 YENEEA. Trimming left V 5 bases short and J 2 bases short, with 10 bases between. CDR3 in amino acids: CASSPTSAGNTIYF. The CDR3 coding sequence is TGTGCCAGCAGCCCCACATCTGCTGGAAACACCATATATTTT.

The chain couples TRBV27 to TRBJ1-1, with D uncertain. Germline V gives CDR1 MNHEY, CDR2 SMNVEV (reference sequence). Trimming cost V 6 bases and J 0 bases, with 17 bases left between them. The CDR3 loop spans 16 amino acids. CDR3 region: CASSPDGRYMNTEAFF. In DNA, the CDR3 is TGTGCCAGCAGCCCCGACGGCAGATATATGAACACTGAAGCTTTCTTT.

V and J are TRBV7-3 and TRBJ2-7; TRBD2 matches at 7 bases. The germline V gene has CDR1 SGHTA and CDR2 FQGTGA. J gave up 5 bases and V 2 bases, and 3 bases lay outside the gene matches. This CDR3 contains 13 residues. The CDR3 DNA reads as TGTGCCAGCAGCTTAGTCGCGGGGGACGAGCAGTACTTC. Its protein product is CASSLVAGDEQYF.

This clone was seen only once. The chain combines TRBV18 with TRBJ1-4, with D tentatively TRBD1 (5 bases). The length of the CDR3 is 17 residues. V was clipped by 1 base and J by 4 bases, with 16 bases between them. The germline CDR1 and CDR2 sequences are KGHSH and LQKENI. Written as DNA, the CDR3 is TGTGCCAGCTCACCACGCGGGAGAGGGGCTAATAATGAAAAACTGTTTTTT. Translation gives CASSPRGRGANNEKLFF.

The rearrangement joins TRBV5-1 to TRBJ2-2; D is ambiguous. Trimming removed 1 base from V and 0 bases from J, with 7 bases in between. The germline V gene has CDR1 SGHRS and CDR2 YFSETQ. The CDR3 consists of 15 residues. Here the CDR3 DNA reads TGCGCCAGCAGCTTGAATGCGGCGAACACCGGGGAGCTGTTTTTT. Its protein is CASSLNAANTGELFF.

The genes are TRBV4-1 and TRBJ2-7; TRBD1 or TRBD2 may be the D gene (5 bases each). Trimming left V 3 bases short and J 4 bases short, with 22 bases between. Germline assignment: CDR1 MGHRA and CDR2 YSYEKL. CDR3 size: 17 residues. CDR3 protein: CASSQILGTRLLYEQYF. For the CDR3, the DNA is TGCGCCAGCAGCCAGATTCTCGGGACCCGGCTTTTATACGAGCAGTACTTC.

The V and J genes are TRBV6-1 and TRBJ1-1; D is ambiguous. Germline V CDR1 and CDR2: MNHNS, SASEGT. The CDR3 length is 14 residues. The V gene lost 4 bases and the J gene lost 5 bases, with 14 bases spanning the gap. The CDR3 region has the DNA TGTGCCAGCAGTGGGAGCTTTCGGGAGACTGAAGCTTTCTTT. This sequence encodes CASSGSFRETEAFF.

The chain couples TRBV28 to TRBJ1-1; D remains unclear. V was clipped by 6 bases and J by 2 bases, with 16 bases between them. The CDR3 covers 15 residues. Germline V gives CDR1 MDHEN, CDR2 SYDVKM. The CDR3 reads CASRRALVPNTEAFF. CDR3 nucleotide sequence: TGTGCCAGCAGGAGGGCCCTCGTGCCCAACACTGAAGCTTTCTTT.

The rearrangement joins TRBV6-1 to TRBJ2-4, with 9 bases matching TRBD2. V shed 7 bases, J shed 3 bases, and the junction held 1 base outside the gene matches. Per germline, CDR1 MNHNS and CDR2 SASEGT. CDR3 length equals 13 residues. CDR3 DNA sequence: TGTGCCAGCATAGCGGGGGACAAAAACATTCAGTACTTC. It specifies CASIAGDKNIQYF.

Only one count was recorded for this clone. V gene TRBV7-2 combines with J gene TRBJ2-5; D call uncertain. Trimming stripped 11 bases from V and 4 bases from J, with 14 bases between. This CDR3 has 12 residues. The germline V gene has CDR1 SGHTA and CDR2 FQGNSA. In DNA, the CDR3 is TGTGCCGGGCGCCAAGACGGAGAGACCCAGTACTTC. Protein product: CAGRQDGETQYF.

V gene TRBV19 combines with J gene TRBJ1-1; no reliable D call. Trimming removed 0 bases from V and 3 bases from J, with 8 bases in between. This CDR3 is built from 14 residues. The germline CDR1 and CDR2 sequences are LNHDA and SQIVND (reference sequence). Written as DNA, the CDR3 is TGTGCCAGTAGTATAGACGGTAGGGACACTGAAGCTTTCTTT. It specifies CASSIDGRDTEAFF.

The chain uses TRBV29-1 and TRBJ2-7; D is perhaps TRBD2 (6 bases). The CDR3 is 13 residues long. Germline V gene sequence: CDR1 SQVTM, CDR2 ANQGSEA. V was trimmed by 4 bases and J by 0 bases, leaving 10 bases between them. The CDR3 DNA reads TGCAGCGTTGGCGCGGGAAACTCCTACGAGCAGTACTTC. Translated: CSVGAGNSYEQYF.